A single sample is the source of the 21 T cell receptor beta chains below, sequenced in a study of cytomegalovirus exposure and HLA in healthy donors. The assay was immunoSEQ multiplex PCR, and TCRdb's table has in-frame clones only and misses some. The profile shows more than 200,000 clones, about 90% of them singletons. Source material: PBMCs. Every receptor here comes from a man younger than 30 in good health and CMV-seropositive.

This clone has more than one count but fewer than ten. The chain is built from TRBV4-1 and TRBJ2-7; D unresolved. Germline lookup yields CDR1 MGHRA and CDR2 YSYEKL. The ends were cut back, 0 bases at V and 3 bases at J, with 6 bases in the middle. CDR3 size: 13 residues. CDR3 nucleotides: TGCGCCAGCAGCCAAGATCTAGGCTACGAGCAGTACTTC. Its translation: CASSQDLGYEQYF.

The chain recombines TRBV19 with TRBJ1-5; 11 nucleotides agree with TRBD1. Germline CDR1 LNHDA, CDR2 SQIVND (reference sequence). The CDR3 totals 16 residues. After removal of 5 bases from V and 6 bases from J, the junction contained 9 bases not matched to a gene. CDR3 DNA: TGTGCCAGTAGTCCCCGGGACAGGGGGATATCTCAGCCCCAGCATTTT. Amino acids: CASSPRDRGISQPQHF.

The chain carries TRBV6-6 and TRBJ2-7; D call uncertain. The ends were cut back, 5 bases at V and 7 bases at J, with 9 bases in the middle. This CDR3 has 11 amino acids. Germline CDR1 reads MNHNY; CDR2 reads SVGAGI (reference sequence). CDR3 sequence: CASSLGREQYF. The CDR3 nucleotides are TGTGCCAGCAGTCTAGGCAGGGAGCAGTACTTC.

The rearrangement links TRBV28 to TRBJ1-3, with D possibly TRBD1 on 5 matching bases. Trimming shortened V by 6 bases and J by 0 bases, and 12 bases separated the two germline ends. Germline V gives CDR1 MDHEN, CDR2 SYDVKM. The CDR3 loop spans 15 amino acids. In DNA, the CDR3 is TGTGCCAGCAGAAGGGGCGGCAACTCTGGAAACACCATATATTTT. Translation: CASRRGGNSGNTIYF.

This clone was detected once. The chain couples TRBV5-6 to TRBJ2-5; 8 bases line up with TRBD1. Germline V gene sequence: CDR1 SGHDT, CDR2 YYEEEE. There are 14 residues in the CDR3. Trimming took 1 base from V and 2 from J; bases not matched to a gene: 1. CDR3 amino acids: CASSLNRGQETQYF. The CDR3 DNA reads TGTGCCAGCAGCTTGAACAGGGGGCAAGAGACCCAGTACTTC.

This chain joins TRBV4-2 and TRBJ1-4; possible D gene TRBD1, 5 bases. Germline V gene sequence: CDR1 LGHNA, CDR2 YNFKEQ. Trimming stripped 5 bases from V and 0 bases from J, with 19 bases between. The CDR3 length is 18 residues. The CDR3: CASSAVGAVRATNEKLFF. The CDR3 coding sequence is TGTGCCAGCAGCGCGGTCGGGGCTGTGAGAGCAACTAATGAAAAACTGTTTTTT.

This clone was detected once. This chain joins TRBV10-3 and TRBJ2-7; possibly TRBD2 for D (6 bases). The CDR3 length is 15 residues. V was clipped by 0 bases and J by 2 bases, with 11 bases between them. CDR1 is ENHRY, CDR2 SYGVKD, per germline. DNA for the CDR3: TGTGCCATCAGTGAGTCCGGGGGAATTCCCTACGAGCAGTACTTC. Amino acids: CAISESGGIPYEQYF.

This clone was counted only a few times. The J gene is TRBJ1-1, the V gene TRBV7-9; D unclear. Trimming stripped 5 bases from V and 5 bases from J, with 15 bases between. Germline V lookup: CDR1 SEHNR, CDR2 FQNEAQ (reference sequence). The CDR3 consists of 14 residues. CDR3 coding DNA: TGTGCCAGCAGCCACACAGTGGCCGGGACTGAAGCTTTCTTT. Its translation: CASSHTVAGTEAFF.

The chain uses TRBV20-1 and TRBJ2-7; D uncertain. Germline CDR1 reads DFQATT; CDR2 reads SNEGSKA (reference sequence). The V end lost 6 bases, the J end lost 2 bases, and 8 bases lay between the germline ends. CDR3 size: 11 residues. The CDR3 reads CSAGRAYEQYF. The CDR3 DNA reads TGCAGTGCCGGTAGGGCCTACGAGCAGTACTTC.

This chain links TRBV29-1 with TRBJ2-3; TRBD2 matches 10 bases. Trimming at V came to 3 bases and at J to 4 bases, leaving 16 bases not matched to a gene. The CDR3 contains 18 residues. In germline, CDR1 is SQVTM, CDR2 ANQGSEA. This chain's CDR3 is CSVDGLAGVASPADTQYF. The CDR3 region has the DNA TGCAGCGTTGACGGTCTAGCGGGAGTTGCATCCCCCGCAGATACGCAGTATTTT.

This chain connects TRBV30 to TRBJ2-5; a weak D match, TRBD2 (6 bases). CDR1 and CDR2 from the germline V gene are GTSNPN and SVGIG (reference sequence). CDR3 length: 13 residues. Trimming took off 4 bases at V and 1 base at J, with 10 bases between the two ends. The CDR3 spells CAWKLAVQETQYF. In DNA, the CDR3 is TGTGCCTGGAAACTAGCAGTCCAAGAGACCCAGTACTTC.

The chain has TRBV5-4 and TRBJ2-2; 7 nucleotides align to TRBD1. V gave up 4 bases and J gave up 4 bases; unmatched junction bases: 10. The length of the CDR3 is 16 residues. Germline CDR1 SGHNT, CDR2 YYREEE (reference sequence). CDR3 in DNA: TGTGCCAGCAGCACGCTGGACAGGCTGGGCACCGGGGAGCTGTTTTTT. Translating it yields CASSTLDRLGTGELFF.

This chain joins TRBV4-2 and TRBJ2-3; 10 nucleotides line up with TRBD2. The CDR3 runs to 15 residues. V dropped 0 bases and J dropped 4; count of bases not matched to a gene: 1. Per the germline V gene, CDR1 is LGHNA and CDR2 is YNFKEQ. The CDR3 region is CASSQEAGGPDTQYF. The DNA for the CDR3 is TGTGCCAGCAGCCAAGAAGCGGGAGGGCCAGATACGCAGTATTTT.

The chain carries TRBV6-5 and TRBJ1-1, with a weak D call TRBD1 (6 bases). The CDR3 is made up of 14 amino acids. The germline V gene encodes CDR1 MNHEY and CDR2 SVGAGI. V gave up 5 bases and J gave up 5 bases, with 15 bases separating them. CDR3 bases: TGTGCCAGCAGTCTCTTAGGGGGGGGTACTGAAGCTTTCTTT. Amino acid sequence: CASSLLGGGTEAFF.

V usage is TRBV11-2 and J usage is TRBJ2-2, with TRBD2 identical over 12 bases. The germline V gene has CDR1 SGHAT and CDR2 FQNNGV. The CDR3 is made up of 18 amino acids. J was trimmed by 1 base and V by 7 bases; bases with no gene match: 10. Written as DNA, the CDR3 is TGTGCCAGCACCTTTCTAGCGGGAGGGCGTCAGAACACCGGGGAGCTGTTTTTT. Translated: CASTFLAGGRQNTGELFF. The full variable domain, in which reference TRBV11-2 and TRBJ2-2 provide the parts outside the CDR3, is EAGVAQSPRYKIIEKRQSVAFWCNPISGHATLYWYQQILGQGPKLLIQFQNNGVVDDSQLPKDRFSAERLKGVDSTLKIQPAKLEDSAVYLCASTFLAGGRQNTGELFFGEGSRLTVL.

This chain connects TRBV6-6 to TRBJ2-1, with 10 bases lining up with TRBD2. The CDR3 sequence is 16 residues long. Germline CDR1 MNHNY, CDR2 SVGAGI (reference sequence). J lost 9 bases, V lost 8 bases, and 16 bases had no gene match. CDR3 amino acids: CASRGALAGVRLEQFF. The CDR3 DNA follows: TGTGCCAGCCGGGGAGCTCTAGCGGGAGTCCGTCTTGAGCAGTTCTTC.

The rearrangement links TRBV18 to TRBJ2-4, with D perhaps TRBD2 (5 bases). CDR1 and CDR2 from the germline V gene are KGHSH and LQKENI. Between the trimmed V and J ends, which lost 3 bases and 1 base, there was a span of 16 bases. The CDR3 consists of 17 residues. The DNA for the CDR3 is TGTGCCAGCTCACCCTTCCCGAGGGTTGCGGCCAAAAACATTCAGTACTTC. Protein product: CASSPFPRVAAKNIQYF.

Only a few counts were recorded for this clone. The chain is built from TRBV4-2 and TRBJ1-1; TRBD1 is a possible D gene (6 bases). Germline values: CDR1 LGHNA, CDR2 YNFKEQ. The germline V and J ends were trimmed by 9 bases and 0 bases, with 11 bases remaining between them. The CDR3 length is 13 residues. Here the CDR3 DNA reads TGTGCCAGTAGCGGGGGGCTGAACACTGAAGCTTTCTTT. Protein sequence: CASSGGLNTEAFF.

This clone was seen many times. The chain combines TRBV6-5 with TRBJ2-7; 12 positions match TRBD1. Germline trimming cut 6 bases from V and 6 bases from J; bases unmatched to any gene: 9. Per germline, CDR1 MNHEY and CDR2 SVGAGI. CDR3 length: 15 amino acids. DNA for the CDR3: TGTGCCAGCAGCAGGTGGTGGGACAGGGGGCGCGAGCAGTACTTC. Protein: CASSRWWDRGREQYF.

The V call is TRBV6-1, the J call TRBJ1-2; 7 nucleotides agree with TRBD1. Trimming at V came to 7 bases and at J to 4 bases, leaving 6 bases not matched to a gene. This CDR3 spans 13 amino acids. The germline gives CDR1 MNHNS, CDR2 SASEGT. The CDR3 DNA reads TGTGCCAGCACCGCGGACAGGTCCTATGGCTACACCTTC. Amino acids: CASTADRSYGYTF.

The chain is built from TRBV29-1 and TRBJ1-5; D uncertain. This CDR3 comprises 12 residues. V was trimmed by 4 bases and J by 5 bases, leaving 9 bases between them. Germline V gene data show CDR1 as SQVTM and CDR2 as ANQGSEA. CDR3 nucleotide sequence: TGCAGCGTTGGAAACGACGATCAGCCCCAGCATTTT. It translates to CSVGNDDQPQHF.